This is a list of T cell receptor beta chains from one sample in a study of shared T cell receptors in the human thymus. TCRdb's copy holds only in-frame clones and misses some; the assay was immunoSEQ multiplex PCR. Here the sample spans some 640,000 clones, about 90% being singletons. These same data were also listed under a study on human thymus T cells.

Sequenced input: thymocytes. Receptors were obtained from a boy under two years old with a congenital heart defect. The CDR3 runs from the conserved cysteine through the conserved F or W. A D gene is named only where the DNA matches it firmly. Some rows have no size entry. The others give once, few or many, or a class for an expanded clone.

>TRBD2|.|TRBJ2-1|TRBV5-1
CASRTSDYNEQFF
TGCGCCAGCCGGACTAGCGACTACAATGAGCAGTTCTTC
>.|.|TRBJ2-7|TRBV4-3
CASSQDMGVAGSYEQYF
TGCGCCAGCAGCCAAGATATGGGAGTAGCTGGGTCCTACGAGCAGTACTTC
>TRBD1|once|TRBJ2-1|TRBV5-6
CASSRRGTGGNEQFF
TGTGCCAGCAGCAGAAGGGGTACAGGGGGGAATGAGCAGTTCTTC
>.|few|TRBJ1-1|TRBV6-1
CASSERREGNTEAFF
TGTGCCAGCAGTGAGAGGAGGGAGGGGAACACTGAAGCTTTCTTT
>TRBD2|.|TRBJ2-7|TRBV29-1
CSVELVGGEGYEQYF
TGCAGCGTGGAGCTGGTGGGGGGGGAGGGCTACGAGCAGTACTTC
>.|.|TRBJ2-5|TRBV7-9
CASSRPTHAAGETQYF
TGTGCCAGCAGCCGACCCACCCACGCGGCGGGAGAGACCCAGTACTTC
>TRBD1|few|TRBJ1-5|TRBV4-1
CASSQDVTGRNQPQHF
TGCGCCAGCAGCCAAGATGTGACAGGGCGCAATCAGCCCCAGCATTTT
>.|.|TRBJ2-2|TRBV28
CASSSTDREDTGELFF
TGTGCCAGCAGTTCGACTGACAGGGAGGACACCGGGGAGCTGTTTTTT
>.|.|TRBJ1-1|TRBV29-1
CSVEYRRNTEAFF
TGCAGCGTTGAATATCGTAGGAACACTGAAGCTTTCTTT
>.|.|TRBJ2-6|TRBV5-4
CASSLVAGPQHTGANVLTF
TGTGCCAGCAGCTTGGTCGCAGGGCCCCAACATACTGGGGCCAACGTCCTGACTTTC
>.|.|TRBJ2-7|TRBV13
CASSSHLPGYEQYF
TGTGCCAGCAGCTCCCACCTCCCGGGCTACGAGCAGTACTTC
>TRBD1|.|TRBJ2-1|TRBV7-6
CASSLLYRGYNEQFF
TGTGCCAGCAGCTTACTCTACAGGGGCTACAATGAGCAGTTCTTC
>TRBD1|.|TRBJ1-6|TRBV11-2
CASSSFTGATYNSPLHF
TGTGCCAGCAGCTCATTTACAGGGGCGACCTATAATTCACCCCTCCACTTT
>TRBD2|.|TRBJ2-7|TRBV7-8
CASSLEHGGRAHEQYF
TGTGCCAGCAGCTTAGAGCATGGCGGGAGGGCCCACGAGCAGTACTTC
>TRBD1|.|TRBJ1-1|TRBV7-2
CASSARTGMNTEAFF
TGTGCCAGCAGCGCCAGGACAGGGATGAACACTGAAGCTTTCTTT
>.|.|TRBJ1-1|TRBV5-4
CASSLWGKGPWTEAFF
TGTGCCAGCAGCTTATGGGGAAAGGGGCCGTGGACTGAAGCTTTCTTT
>.|.|TRBJ2-1|TRBV6-6
CASSAPQDSYNEQFF
TGTGCCAGCAGTGCACCACAGGACTCCTACAATGAGCAGTTCTTC
>TRBD2|.|TRBJ2-3|TRBV7-2
CASSKGLAGISSTDTQYF
TGTGCCAGCAGCAAGGGACTAGCGGGAATCTCTAGCACAGATACGCAGTATTTT
>TRBD2|once|TRBJ2-7|TRBV9
CASSEGTSGYEQYF
TGTGCCAGCAGCGAAGGGACTAGCGGTTACGAGCAGTACTTC
>TRBD1|.|TRBJ1-6|TRBV14
CASSQDLGQGLYNSPLHF
TGTGCCAGCAGCCAAGATCTGGGACAGGGACTCTACAATTCACCCCTCCACTTT
>.|.|TRBJ2-5|TRBV5-6
CASSGAYGTQYF
TGTGCCAGCAGCGGTGCGTATGGGACCCAGTACTTC
>TRBD2|.|TRBJ2-1|TRBV5-6
CASSFENTSGLYNEQFF
TGTGCCAGCAGCTTCGAAAATACTAGCGGCCTCTACAATGAGCAGTTCTTC
>TRBD2|.|TRBJ2-4|TRBV28
CASSPGTSVKNIQYF
TGTGCCAGCAGTCCCGGGACTAGCGTCAAAAACATTCAGTACTTC
>TRBD1|.|TRBJ1-5|TRBV28
CASHNLQRQGNQANQPQHF
TGTGCCAGCCATAACTTGCAGAGACAGGGGAACCAGGCCAATCAGCCCCAGCATTTT
>.|.|TRBJ1-2|TRBV27
CASSLYYRDNYGYTF
TGTGCCAGCAGTCTCTATTACAGGGATAACTATGGCTACACCTTC
>.|once|TRBJ1-5|TRBV4-1
CASSQGPGNQPQHF
TGCGCCAGCAGCCAGGGGCCAGGGAATCAGCCCCAGCATTTT
>.|.|TRBJ2-5|TRBV7-2
CASSLDRGQETQYF
TGTGCCAGCAGCTTAGACCGGGGACAAGAGACCCAGTACTTC
>TRBD1|.|TRBJ2-1|TRBV28
CASSFEVVGEGQGTYNEQFF
TGTGCCAGCAGTTTCGAGGTGGTGGGGGAGGGACAGGGCACCTACAATGAGCAGTTCTTC
>TRBD1|.|TRBJ2-3|TRBV27
CASSPIHGQGRIPNTDTQYF
TGTGCCAGCAGTCCGATTCACGGACAGGGGAGGATTCCTAACACAGATACGCAGTATTTT
>TRBD2|.|TRBJ2-7|TRBV4-3
CASSQRGRGKYEQYF
TGCGCCAGCAGCCAAAGAGGGAGGGGTAAATACGAGCAGTACTTC
>.|.|TRBJ1-5|TRBV19
CASTPVAHSNQPQHF
TGTGCCAGTACCCCAGTGGCTCATAGCAATCAGCCCCAGCATTTT
>.|.|TRBJ1-1|TRBV28
CASSLPGEKKNTEAFF
TGTGCCAGCAGTCTCCCCGGGGAAAAGAAGAACACTGAAGCTTTCTTT
>TRBD1|.|TRBJ1-1|TRBV11-2
CASSLDLEGADTEAFF
TGTGCCAGCAGCTTAGATTTGGAGGGGGCGGACACTGAAGCTTTCTTT
>TRBD1|.|TRBJ1-1|TRBV28
CASSLNRGTEAFF
TGTGCCAGCAGTTTAAACAGGGGCACTGAAGCTTTCTTT
>.|.|TRBJ1-1|TRBV7-9
CASRCPNRKEAVNTEAFF
TGTGCCAGCAGATGTCCCAACCGGAAGGAGGCTGTGAACACTGAAGCTTTCTTT
>TRBD2|.|TRBJ2-5|TRBV9
CASSNGLAGSQETQYF
TGTGCCAGCAGCAACGGACTAGCGGGGAGCCAAGAGACCCAGTACTTC
>.|.|TRBJ2-7|TRBV2
CASSVSLAGEQYF
TGTGCCAGTTCCGTTTCGTTGGCTGGCGAGCAGTACTTC
>TRBD1|.|TRBJ2-7|TRBV10-1
CASGTGGPYEQYF
TGCGCCAGCGGGACAGGGGGCCCCTACGAGCAGTACTTC
>TRBD2|.|TRBJ2-7|TRBV27
CASGPGAKAGEGEQYF
TGTGCCAGCGGACCAGGGGCAAAAGCGGGAGAAGGCGAGCAGTACTTC
>.|.|TRBJ2-3|TRBV20-1
CSGTVDTQYF
TGCAGTGGGACTGTGGATACGCAGTATTTT
>.|.|TRBJ1-3|TRBV27
CASSLPLNRAQRGNTIYF
TGTGCCAGCAGTTTACCCCTCAACAGGGCCCAGAGGGGAAACACCATATATTTT
>.|few|TRBJ2-3|TRBV14
CASSQPRGGGLTDTQYF
TGTGCCAGCAGCCAGCCCCGCGGCGGGGGCCTCACAGATACGCAGTATTTT
>TRBD1|.|TRBJ2-3|TRBV7-9
CASSRDRDTDTQYF
TGTGCCAGCAGCAGGGACAGGGACACAGATACGCAGTATTTT
>.|.|TRBJ2-5|TRBV19
CASKGDRTQETQYF
TGTGCCAGTAAGGGAGACAGGACCCAAGAGACCCAGTACTTC
>TRBD2|.|TRBJ2-2|TRBV9
CASGDPRLASDMVTGELFF
TGTGCCAGCGGCGACCCCAGACTAGCGAGTGATATGGTCACCGGGGAGCTGTTTTTT
>TRBD2|.|TRBJ2-5|TRBV15
CATSRRTSRQETQYF
TGTGCCACCAGCAGACGGACTAGCCGGCAAGAGACCCAGTACTTC
>.|few|TRBJ2-1|TRBV5-6
CASSCAGRPYNEQFF
TGTGCCAGCAGCTGTGCGGGCCGCCCCTACAATGAGCAGTTCTTC
>.|once|TRBJ2-1|TRBV25-1
CASSGSGTYNEQFF
TGTGCCAGCAGTGGCTCAGGGACTTACAATGAGCAGTTCTTC
>TRBD2|.|TRBJ2-7|TRBV28
CASSGYLAEYEQYF
TGTGCCAGCAGTGGTTATCTAGCGGAATACGAGCAGTACTTC
>.|.|TRBJ2-3|TRBV30
CAWRQNTSTDTQYF
TGTGCCTGGCGACAGAACACTAGCACAGATACGCAGTATTTT
>TRBD2|.|TRBJ2-1|TRBV6-1
CASPGTSSSYNEQFF
TGTGCCAGCCCCGGGACTAGTAGCTCCTACAATGAGCAGTTCTTC
>.|.|TRBJ1-1|TRBV12-5
CASGPGQMNTEAFF
TGTGCTAGTGGGCCGGGACAAATGAACACTGAAGCTTTCTTT